These 8 T cell receptor beta chains share one sample of origin, sequenced in a study of cytomegalovirus exposure and HLA in healthy donors (dated by TCRdb to 2015 to 2018). Receptor amplification or capture employed the immunoSEQ multiplex PCR assay. For the multiplex PCR, a mixture combining 60 forward primers for TCR Vbeta segments and 13 reverse primers for TCR Jbeta segments was used. TCRdb obtained this table from immuneACCESS and retained in-frame rearrangements with V and J assigned. These tables miss some clones; where compared with another copy, unresolved V genes account for less than half of the shortfall, and the remainder is unexplained. The table for this sample lists over 95,000 clones; around 77% of them were counted only once. Approximately 8% of the sample is taken by the ten largest. Material for sequencing was PBMCs. The receptor set was obtained from a female donor in good health and CMV-seronegative.

The table lists this clone with a few counts. The chain carries TRBV27 and TRBJ2-3, with 10 nucleotides matching TRBD2. The ends lost 5 bases at V and 2 bases at J; junction bases unmatched: 7. The germline V gene has CDR1 MNHEY and CDR2 SMNVEV (reference sequence). The CDR3 has 16 residues. CDR3: CASSVLAGGLTDTQYF. The CDR3 nucleotides read TGTGCCAGCAGTGTGTTAGCGGGAGGTCTCACAGATACGCAGTATTTT.

The chain links TRBV12-1 to TRBJ2-2; the D call TRBD2 from the table was never checked on the DNA. TRBV12-1 has pseudogene status. The CDR3 sequence is 17 residues long. CDR3 bases: TGTGCCAGCAGCTCCTCGGGAGCGGGGGTGAACACCGGGGAGCTGTTTTTT. It is translated as CASSSSGAGVNTGELFF.

V and J are TRBV11-3 and TRBJ2-2; perhaps TRBD2 as D (5 bases). Trimming shortened V by 5 bases and J by 5 bases, and 9 bases separated the two germline ends. CDR3 length: 13 amino acids. Germline loops: CDR1 SGHNT, CDR2 YENEEA. The CDR3 coding sequence is TGTGCCAGCAGCCCTCGGGGAACCGGGGAGCTGTTTTTT. The encoded protein is CASSPRGTGELFF.

The rearrangement uses TRBV6-5 and TRBJ1-2; 7 positions agree with TRBD1. Germline values: CDR1 MNHEY, CDR2 SVGAGI. The trim removed 7 bases at V and 5 bases at J, leaving 13 bases unmatched. This CDR3 spans 15 amino acids. CDR3 in amino acids: CASTKTGQPGYGYTF. CDR3 coding DNA: TGTGCCAGCACCAAGACGGGACAGCCAGGGTATGGCTACACCTTC.

The chain is built from TRBV7-2 and TRBJ2-4; D gene ambiguous. Trimming stripped 1 base from V and 8 bases from J, with 9 bases between. The CDR3 totals 13 residues. CDR1 is SGHTA, CDR2 FQGNSA, per germline. CDR3 nucleotide sequence: TGTGCCAGCAGCTTAGAGGCGGCTGACATTCAGTACTTC. It translates to CASSLEAADIQYF.

The chain links TRBV2 to TRBJ1-2; the match to TRBD1 covers 9 bases. Trimming cost V 5 bases and J 8 bases; bases outside gene matches: 9. From germline, CDR1 is SNHLY and CDR2 FYNNEI. The CDR3 consists of 14 residues. CDR3 nucleotides: TGTGCCAGCAGTCCGACAGGGGGTAACGTCGGCTACACCTTC. Translation: CASSPTGGNVGYTF.

The chain couples TRBV7-8 to TRBJ1-6; D ambiguous. Per the germline V gene, CDR1 is SGHVS and CDR2 is FQNEAQ. V was shortened by 5 bases and J by 6 bases, with 14 bases between the two germline ends. This CDR3 has 15 residues. The CDR3, as DNA: TGTGCCAGCAGCCCTTCGGACTGGAGTAATTCACCCCTCCACTTT. Amino acids: CASSPSDWSNSPLHF.

The chain employs TRBV6-1 and TRBJ2-1, with 7 bases matching TRBD2. V lost 4 bases, J lost 0 bases, and 12 bases stayed unmatched. The CDR3 spans 18 residues. CDR1 MNHNS and CDR2 SASEGT come from the germline V gene. Written as DNA, the CDR3 is TGTGCCAGCAGTGCGGCGGACCCTAGCGGTAGCTCCTACAATGAGCAGTTCTTC. Translating it yields CASSAADPSGSSYNEQFF.